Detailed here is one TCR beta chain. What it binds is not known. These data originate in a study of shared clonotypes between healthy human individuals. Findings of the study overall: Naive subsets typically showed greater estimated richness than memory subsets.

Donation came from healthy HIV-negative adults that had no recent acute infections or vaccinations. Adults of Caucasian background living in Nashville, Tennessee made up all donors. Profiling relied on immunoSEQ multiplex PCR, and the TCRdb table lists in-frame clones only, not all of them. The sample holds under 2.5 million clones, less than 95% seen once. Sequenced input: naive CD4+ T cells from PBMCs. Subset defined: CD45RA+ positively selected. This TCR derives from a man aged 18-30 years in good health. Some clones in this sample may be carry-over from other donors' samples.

As DNA, the CDR3 is TGTGCCAGCAGTTACCTCCTAGCATCTAACAATGAGCAGTTCTTC. Translating gives CASSYLLASNNEQFF. The chain has TRBV6-5 and TRBJ2-1; D may be TRBD2 (5 bases). This CDR3 is 15 amino acids long. The germline V and J ends were trimmed by 2 bases and 5 bases, with 13 bases remaining between them. CDR1 is MNHEY, CDR2 SVGAGI, per germline.